A single TCR beta chain is shown here with its context. Germline CDR1 LNHNV, CDR2 YYDKDF (reference sequence). Between the trimmed V and J ends, which lost 1 base and 4 bases, there was a span of 7 bases. The length of the CDR3 is 14 residues. The data were obtained in a study of CD8+ T cells in alopecia areata. Study as a whole: Among treated patients, oral tofacitinib was administered at 5 to 10 mg twice daily.

Sequencing relied on a cDNA template that was reverse transcribed from extracted RNA. Method: immunoSEQ multiplex PCR; TCRdb's copy keeps in-frame clones and lacks some. The repertoire holds about 140,000 clones, with roughly 46% as singletons. The clonotype originates from a human donor with alopecia areata. Here the sequenced sample was CD4+ T cells sorted from blood, taken at week 0. The V and J genes are TRBV15 and TRBJ2-2, with D unresolved. In nucleotides, the CDR3 is TGTGCCACCAGCAGAGGCCTGGGCACCGGGGAGCTGTTTTTT. Its translation: CATSRGLGTGELFF.